These 4 T cell receptor beta chains came from one sample sequenced in a study of blood T cell repertoires in COVID-19. Profiled with immunoSEQ multiplex PCR; TCRdb holds only in-frame clones, not every one. The sample shows 200,000 to 250,000 clones, about 90% of them seen only once. Sequenced material: peripheral blood. These receptors all come from a man in his sixties with acute or convalescent COVID-19.

The rearrangement uses TRBV5-8 and TRBJ2-5; a possible D gene is TRBD2 (6 bases). Trimming cost V 2 bases and J 6 bases, with 17 bases left between them. The CDR3 is made up of 15 amino acids. Germline assignment: CDR1 SGHTS and CDR2 YDEGEE. The CDR3 is CASSFAGGGRKTQYF. Here the CDR3 DNA reads TGTGCCAGCAGCTTCGCGGGTGGGGGGAGAAAGACCCAGTACTTC. The entire variable domain, with the rest obtained from reference TRBV5-8 and TRBJ2-5, is as follows: EAGVTQSPTHLIKTRGQQATLRCSPISGHTSVYWYQQALGLGLQFLLWYDEGEERNRGNFPPRFSGRQFPNYSSELNVNALELEDSALYLCASSFAGGGRKTQYFGPGTRLLVL.

The chain uses TRBV9 and TRBJ1-1; D may be TRBD1 (6 bases). V was trimmed by 2 bases and J by 1 base, leaving 9 bases between them. CDR1 and CDR2 (germline): SGDLS, YYNGEE. The length of the CDR3 is 14 residues. CDR3 loop: CASSVWTENTEAFF. In DNA, the CDR3 is TGTGCCAGCAGCGTCTGGACAGAGAACACTGAAGCTTTCTTT.

The rearrangement joins TRBV19 to TRBJ1-2, with a tentative D call TRBD1 (6 bases). Per germline, CDR1 LNHDA and CDR2 SQIVND (reference sequence). This CDR3 is built from 14 residues. V shed 7 bases and J shed 2 bases, with 14 bases lying between them. CDR3: CASTYDRTNYGYTF. The CDR3 nucleotides read TGTGCCAGTACCTACGACAGGACAAACTATGGCTACACCTTC.

This chain connects TRBV10-1 to TRBJ1-1, with D maybe TRBD1 (5 bases). The CDR3 is made up of 13 amino acids. CDR1 WNHNN and CDR2 SYGVQD come from the germline V gene (reference sequence). Between the trimmed V and J ends, which lost 8 bases and 1 base, there was a span of 11 bases. Written as DNA, the CDR3 is TGCGCCAGCCGGGACTGGGCGAACACTGAAGCTTTCTTT. Translated, it gives CASRDWANTEAFF.